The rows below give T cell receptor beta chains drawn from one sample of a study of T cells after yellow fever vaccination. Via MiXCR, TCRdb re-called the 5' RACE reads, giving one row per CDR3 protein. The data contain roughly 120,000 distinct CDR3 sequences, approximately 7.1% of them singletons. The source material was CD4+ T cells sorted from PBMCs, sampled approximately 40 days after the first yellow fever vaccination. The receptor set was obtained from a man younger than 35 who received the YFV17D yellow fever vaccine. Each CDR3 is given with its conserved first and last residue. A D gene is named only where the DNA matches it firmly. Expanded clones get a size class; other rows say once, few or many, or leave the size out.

CDR3aa: CASSTDQRGAFGYTF
CDR3nt: TGCGCCAGCAGTACCGACCAGCGGGGGGCGTTTGGCTACACCTTC
d_gene: -
v_gene: TRBV5-1
len: 15
j_gene: TRBJ1-2
abundance: many

CDR3aa: CASRPDSIWGGTEAFF
CDR3nt: TGTGCCAGCAGGCCGGACTCAATTTGGGGAGGCACTGAAGCTTTCTTT
d_gene: -
v_gene: TRBV12-3/TRBV12-4
len: 16
j_gene: TRBJ1-1
abundance: few

CDR3aa: CSVGGRVLDGYTF
CDR3nt: TGCAGTGTCGGGGGTCGAGTTCTAGATGGCTACACCTTC
d_gene: -
v_gene: TRBV20-1
len: 13
j_gene: TRBJ1-2
abundance: few

CDR3aa: CASSPEGQNQPQHF
CDR3nt: TGCGCCAGCAGCCCCGAGGGACAGAATCAGCCCCAGCATTTT
d_gene: TRBD1
v_gene: TRBV5-1
len: 14
j_gene: TRBJ1-5
abundance: many

CDR3aa: CASRPTGGLRETQYF
CDR3nt: TGTGCCAGCAGACCGACAGGGGGCCTAAGGGAGACCCAGTACTTC
d_gene: TRBD1
v_gene: TRBV12-3/TRBV12-4
len: 15
j_gene: TRBJ2-5
abundance: many

CDR3aa: CASKTALGGTQPQHF
CDR3nt: TGTGCCAGCAAAACTGCCCTCGGTGGGACGCAGCCCCAGCATTTT
d_gene: -
v_gene: TRBV6-2/TRBV6-3
len: 15
j_gene: TRBJ1-5
abundance: many

CDR3aa: CASSLLATNEKLFF
CDR3nt: TGCGCCAGCAGCTTGCTCGCAACTAATGAAAAACTGTTTTTT
d_gene: -
v_gene: TRBV5-1
len: 14
j_gene: TRBJ1-4
abundance: few

CDR3aa: CASILGGNQETQYF
CDR3nt: TGTGCCAGCATCCTGGGGGGAAATCAAGAGACCCAGTACTTC
d_gene: -
v_gene: TRBV5-6
len: 14
j_gene: TRBJ2-5
abundance: -

CDR3aa: CASSSGGSPETQYF
CDR3nt: TGCGCCAGCAGCTCGGGGGGCTCTCCAGAGACCCAGTACTTC
d_gene: -
v_gene: TRBV5-1
len: 14
j_gene: TRBJ2-5
abundance: many

CDR3aa: CAWSVRPRADTEAFF
CDR3nt: TGTGCCTGGAGTGTACGACCCCGTGCCGACACTGAAGCTTTCTTT
d_gene: -
v_gene: TRBV30
len: 15
j_gene: TRBJ1-1
abundance: many

CDR3aa: CASSLDSPNGELFF
CDR3nt: TGTGCCAGCAGCTTAGATTCCCCCAACGGGGAGCTGTTTTTT
d_gene: -
v_gene: TRBV7-6
len: 14
j_gene: TRBJ2-2
abundance: many

CDR3aa: CASNAGGRNQPQHF
CDR3nt: TGTGCCAGTAATGCGGGGGGTCGGAATCAGCCCCAGCATTTT
d_gene: -
v_gene: TRBV19
len: 14
j_gene: TRBJ1-5
abundance: many

CDR3aa: CSASGGGPQHF
CDR3nt: TGCAGTGCTAGTGGCGGCGGGCCCCAGCATTTT
d_gene: -
v_gene: TRBV20-1
len: 11
j_gene: TRBJ1-5
abundance: many

CDR3aa: CASSEQGAYGYTF
CDR3nt: TGTGCCAGCAGTGAACAGGGCGCCTATGGCTACACCTTC
d_gene: -
v_gene: TRBV2
len: 13
j_gene: TRBJ1-2
abundance: many

CDR3aa: CASSQDLTGPYNEQFF
CDR3nt: TGTGCCAGCAGCCAAGACCTGACCGGCCCCTACAATGAGCAGTTCTTC
d_gene: -
v_gene: TRBV4-2
len: 16
j_gene: TRBJ2-1
abundance: many

CDR3aa: CASSPGTLNSPLHF
CDR3nt: TGTGCCAGCAGCCCCGGGACCCTGAATTCACCCCTCCACTTT
d_gene: -
v_gene: TRBV7-2
len: 14
j_gene: TRBJ1-6
abundance: many

CDR3aa: CSTVTSGGTRQFF
CDR3nt: TGCAGTACTGTAACTAGCGGGGGAACTCGGCAGTTCTTC
d_gene: TRBD2
v_gene: TRBV20-1
len: 13
j_gene: TRBJ2-1
abundance: many

CDR3aa: CASRSQGSEQFF
CDR3nt: TGTGCCAGCAGATCACAGGGGAGTGAGCAGTTCTTC
d_gene: TRBD1
v_gene: TRBV6-5
len: 12
j_gene: TRBJ2-1
abundance: many

CDR3aa: CASSSAGGANTGELFF
CDR3nt: TGTGCCAGCAGCTCCGCCGGGGGGGCGAACACCGGGGAGCTGTTTTTT
d_gene: TRBD2
v_gene: TRBV5-5
len: 16
j_gene: TRBJ2-2
abundance: few

CDR3aa: CASSFGLGVAGESRGELFF
CDR3nt: TGTGCCAGCAGCTTTGGGCTCGGGGTTGCGGGGGAGTCCCGCGGGGAGCTGTTTTTT
d_gene: TRBD2
v_gene: TRBV5-6
len: 19
j_gene: TRBJ2-2
abundance: many

CDR3aa: CASSSPDRSPQETQYF
CDR3nt: TGTGCCAGCAGTTCCCCGGACAGATCTCCGCAAGAGACCCAGTACTTC
d_gene: -
v_gene: TRBV6-2/TRBV6-3
len: 16
j_gene: TRBJ2-5
abundance: many

CDR3aa: CASSFFGQSGANVLTF
CDR3nt: TGTGCCAGCAGCTTTTTTGGTCAGTCTGGGGCCAACGTCCTGACTTTC
d_gene: -
v_gene: TRBV7-2
len: 16
j_gene: TRBJ2-6
abundance: many

CDR3aa: CASSQDLTGEKLFF
CDR3nt: TGTGCCAGCAGCCAAGATCTTACGGGTGAAAAACTGTTTTTT
d_gene: -
v_gene: TRBV4-2
len: 14
j_gene: TRBJ1-4
abundance: many

CDR3aa: CAIQTDGSEAFF
CDR3nt: TGTGCCATCCAGACGGATGGGTCTGAAGCTTTCTTT
d_gene: -
v_gene: TRBV10-3
len: 12
j_gene: TRBJ1-1
abundance: many

CDR3aa: CSAGGGDQPQHF
CDR3nt: TGCAGCGCAGGGGGGGGGGACCAGCCCCAGCATTTT
d_gene: TRBD1
v_gene: TRBV29-1
len: 12
j_gene: TRBJ1-5
abundance: -

CDR3aa: CASSSLNNLDGGRGYTF
CDR3nt: TGCGCCAGCAGCTCACTAAACAATTTGGACGGCGGTCGCGGCTACACCTTC
d_gene: -
v_gene: TRBV5-1
len: 17
j_gene: TRBJ1-2
abundance: few

CDR3aa: CASTLGVGGFPSPNEQFF
CDR3nt: TGTGCCAGCACCCTTGGGGTGGGGGGGTTCCCCTCTCCCAATGAGCAGTTCTTC
d_gene: TRBD2
v_gene: TRBV5-6
len: 18
j_gene: TRBJ2-1
abundance: many

CDR3aa: CADGAAGGPDTQYF
CDR3nt: TGTGCGGATGGGGCAGCGGGGGGTCCAGATACGCAGTATTTT
d_gene: TRBD2
v_gene: TRBV2
len: 14
j_gene: TRBJ2-3
abundance: few

CDR3aa: CASSQRSKGSAGGRWETQYF
CDR3nt: TGCGCCAGCAGCCAGAGGAGCAAGGGATCAGCGGGGGGGCGTTGGGAGACCCAGTACTTC
d_gene: TRBD2
v_gene: TRBV4-3
len: 20
j_gene: TRBJ2-5
abundance: few

CDR3aa: CASSLSRDTEAFF
CDR3nt: TGTGCCAGCAGTTTATCCAGGGACACTGAAGCTTTCTTT
d_gene: -
v_gene: TRBV27
len: 13
j_gene: TRBJ1-1
abundance: many

CDR3aa: CASSPDRLLIGRRETQYF
CDR3nt: TGCGCCAGCAGCCCCGACAGGCTCCTGATAGGCAGGAGAGAGACCCAGTACTTC
d_gene: -
v_gene: TRBV5-1
len: 18
j_gene: TRBJ2-5
abundance: many

CDR3aa: CASSYSSQGYGYTF
CDR3nt: TGTGCCAGCAGTTACTCGAGTCAGGGCTATGGCTACACCTTC
d_gene: -
v_gene: TRBV6-5
len: 14
j_gene: TRBJ1-2
abundance: many

CDR3aa: CSARGGAENQPQHF
CDR3nt: TGCAGTGCTAGAGGCGGGGCAGAGAATCAGCCCCAGCATTTT
d_gene: -
v_gene: TRBV20-1
len: 14
j_gene: TRBJ1-5
abundance: -

CDR3aa: CASSLVAMTGGDPSGANVLTF
CDR3nt: TGTGCCAGCAGCTTAGTTGCCATGACAGGGGGCGATCCCTCTGGGGCCAACGTCCTGACTTTC
d_gene: TRBD1
v_gene: TRBV11-2
len: 21
j_gene: TRBJ2-6
abundance: many

CDR3aa: CASSPNEPGQKHF
CDR3nt: TGTGCCAGCTCACCCAACGAGCCGGGACAAAAGCATTTT
d_gene: -
v_gene: TRBV18
len: 13
j_gene: TRBJ1-5
abundance: few

CDR3aa: CASSLAPGQVRPGYTF
CDR3nt: TGTGCCAGCAGCTTAGCCCCGGGACAGGTACGACCTGGCTACACCTTC
d_gene: TRBD1
v_gene: TRBV7-9
len: 16
j_gene: TRBJ1-2
abundance: -

CDR3aa: CSAHPSVEETQYF
CDR3nt: TGCAGTGCCCACCCTAGCGTGGAAGAGACCCAGTACTTC
d_gene: -
v_gene: TRBV20-1
len: 13
j_gene: TRBJ2-5
abundance: many

CDR3aa: CASSLVWQETQYF
CDR3nt: TGTGCCAGCAGCTTAGTGTGGCAAGAGACCCAGTACTTC
d_gene: -
v_gene: TRBV7-2
len: 13
j_gene: TRBJ2-5
abundance: few

CDR3aa: CSAFHPLGVGNNEQFF
CDR3nt: TGCAGTGCTTTCCATCCCCTAGGCGTGGGGAACAATGAGCAGTTCTTC
d_gene: -
v_gene: TRBV20-1
len: 16
j_gene: TRBJ2-1
abundance: -

CDR3aa: CASSPSSNQPQHF
CDR3nt: TGTGCCAGCAGCCCCTCTAGCAATCAGCCCCAGCATTTT
d_gene: -
v_gene: TRBV7-2
len: 13
j_gene: TRBJ1-5
abundance: many

CDR3aa: CATRRGGGLGNQPQHF
CDR3nt: TGTGCCACCCGAAGGGGCGGGGGTTTGGGAAACCAGCCCCAGCATTTT
d_gene: -
v_gene: TRBV28
len: 16
j_gene: TRBJ1-5
abundance: many

CDR3aa: CATSRDKQYNQPQHF
CDR3nt: TGTGCCACCAGCAGAGATAAACAGTACAATCAGCCCCAGCATTTT
d_gene: -
v_gene: TRBV15
len: 15
j_gene: TRBJ1-5
abundance: many

CDR3aa: CASSLGPGAGAAGELFF
CDR3nt: TGCGCCAGCAGCTTGGGCCCTGGAGCGGGGGCGGCCGGGGAGCTGTTTTTT
d_gene: TRBD2
v_gene: TRBV5-1
len: 17
j_gene: TRBJ2-2
abundance: -

CDR3aa: CASSPRISPDTQYF
CDR3nt: TGTGCCAGCAGCCCTCGGATTAGTCCAGATACGCAGTATTTT
d_gene: -
v_gene: TRBV7-9
len: 14
j_gene: TRBJ2-3
abundance: -

CDR3aa: CASSPQSANEKLFF
CDR3nt: TGTGCCAGCAGCCCCCAGAGCGCTAATGAAAAACTGTTTTTT
d_gene: -
v_gene: TRBV7-6
len: 14
j_gene: TRBJ1-4
abundance: many

CDR3aa: CASSTRDTGELFF
CDR3nt: TGTGCCAGCAGCACCAGGGACACCGGGGAGCTGTTTTTT
d_gene: -
v_gene: TRBV7-9
len: 13
j_gene: TRBJ2-2
abundance: many

CDR3aa: CASSLAGGITSGANVLTF
CDR3nt: TGTGCCAGCAGCTTAGCAGGCGGGATTACATCTGGGGCCAACGTCCTGACTTTC
d_gene: -
v_gene: TRBV7-6
len: 18
j_gene: TRBJ2-6
abundance: many

CDR3aa: CASSLDPGPNYGYTF
CDR3nt: TGCGCCAGCAGCTTGGACCCGGGCCCAAACTATGGCTACACCTTC
d_gene: -
v_gene: TRBV5-1
len: 15
j_gene: TRBJ1-2
abundance: many

CDR3aa: CSARGLPGHTEAFF
CDR3nt: TGCAGTGCTAGAGGCCTACCAGGGCATACTGAAGCTTTCTTT
d_gene: -
v_gene: TRBV20-1
len: 14
j_gene: TRBJ1-1
abundance: many

CDR3aa: CASRLGSGRGNNEQFF
CDR3nt: TGTGCCAGCAGACTCGGGTCGGGACGGGGGAACAATGAGCAGTTCTTC
d_gene: -
v_gene: TRBV6-5
len: 16
j_gene: TRBJ2-1
abundance: many

CDR3aa: CASSLEDEQFF
CDR3nt: TGTGCCAGCAGCTTGGAGGATGAGCAGTTCTTC
d_gene: -
v_gene: TRBV5-6
len: 11
j_gene: TRBJ2-1
abundance: many

CDR3aa: CASSPWAGVNQPQHF
CDR3nt: TGTGCCAGCAGCCCCTGGGCGGGGGTTAATCAGCCCCAGCATTTT
d_gene: -
v_gene: TRBV7-2
len: 15
j_gene: TRBJ1-5
abundance: many